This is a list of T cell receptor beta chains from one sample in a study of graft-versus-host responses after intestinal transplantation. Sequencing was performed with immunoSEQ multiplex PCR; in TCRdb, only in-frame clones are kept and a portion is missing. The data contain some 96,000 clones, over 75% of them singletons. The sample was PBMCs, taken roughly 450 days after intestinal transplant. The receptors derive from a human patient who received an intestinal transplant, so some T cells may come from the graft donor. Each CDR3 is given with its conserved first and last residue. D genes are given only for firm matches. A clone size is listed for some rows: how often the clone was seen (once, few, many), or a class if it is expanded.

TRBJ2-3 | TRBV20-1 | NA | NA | CSATTDTQYF | TGCAGTGCTACTACAGATACGCAGTATTTT
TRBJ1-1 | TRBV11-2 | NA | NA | CASSLVPEAFF | TGTGCCAGCAGCCTAGTACCTGAAGCTTTCTTT
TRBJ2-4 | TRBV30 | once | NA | CAWRPKAKNIQYF | TGTGCCTGGAGACCCAAGGCCAAAAACATTCAGTACTTC
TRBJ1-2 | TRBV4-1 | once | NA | CASSHADNYGYTF | TGCGCCAGCAGCCATGCGGACAACTATGGCTACACCTTC
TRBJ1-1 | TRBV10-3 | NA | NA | CATSEEGIAEAFF | TGTGCCACCTCCGAGGAGGGGATCGCTGAAGCTTTCTTT
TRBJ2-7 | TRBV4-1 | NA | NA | CASSPRDTSYEQYF | TGCGCCAGCAGCCCTAGGGACACTTCCTACGAGCAGTACTTC
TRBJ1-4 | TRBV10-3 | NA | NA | CAISEGANEKLFF | TGTGCCATCAGTGAGGGGGCTAATGAAAAACTGTTTTTT
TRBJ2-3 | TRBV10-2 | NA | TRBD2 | CASSRGLAGSVTDTQYF | TGCGCCAGCAGTCGCGGACTAGCGGGGTCGGTCACAGATACGCAGTATTTT
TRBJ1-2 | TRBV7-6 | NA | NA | CASSMDSNGIYGYTF | TGTGCCAGCAGCATGGACTCAAACGGGATCTATGGCTACACCTTC
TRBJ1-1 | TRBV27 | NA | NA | CASSFRRNTNTEAFF | TGTGCCAGCAGTTTTAGGAGGAACACCAACACTGAAGCTTTCTTT
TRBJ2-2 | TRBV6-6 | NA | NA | CASSYSSGTGELFF | TGTGCCAGCAGTTACTCGTCGGGGACCGGGGAGCTGTTTTTT
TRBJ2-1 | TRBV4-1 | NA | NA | CASSQETGQNNEQFF | TGCGCCAGCAGCCAAGAGACGGGGCAGAACAATGAGCAGTTCTTC
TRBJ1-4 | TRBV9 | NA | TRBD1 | CASSEQNRGKGEKLFF | TGTGCCAGCAGTGAACAGAACAGGGGAAAAGGTGAAAAACTGTTTTTT
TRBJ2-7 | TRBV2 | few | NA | CASRGPVPTYEQYF | TGTGCCAGCAGGGGCCCGGTCCCGACCTACGAGCAGTACTTC
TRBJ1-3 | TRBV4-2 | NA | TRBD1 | CASSQDPTGERGNTIYF | TGTGCCAGCAGCCAAGATCCTACAGGGGAAAGGGGAAACACCATATATTTT
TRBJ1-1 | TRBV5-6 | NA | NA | CASSLVGDYTEAFF | TGTGCCAGCAGCTTGGTGGGGGATTACACTGAAGCTTTCTTT
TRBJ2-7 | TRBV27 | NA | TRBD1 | CATRITGVFYEQYF | TGTGCCACCCGAATCACAGGGGTATTCTACGAGCAGTACTTC
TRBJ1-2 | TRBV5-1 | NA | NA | CASSWWGEDGYTF | TGCGCCAGCAGCTGGTGGGGGGAAGATGGCTACACCTTC
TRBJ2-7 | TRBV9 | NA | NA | CASSVGVGYEQYF | TGTGCCAGCAGCGTAGGTGTAGGCTACGAGCAGTACTTC
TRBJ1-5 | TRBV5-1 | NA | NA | CASSPGQTNQPQHF | TGCGCCAGCAGCCCCGGACAGACAAATCAGCCCCAGCATTTT
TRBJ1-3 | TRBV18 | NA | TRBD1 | CASSPDRGSGNTIYF | TGTGCCAGCTCACCGGACAGGGGCTCTGGAAACACCATATATTTT
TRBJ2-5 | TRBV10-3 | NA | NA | CAISESVAEETQYF | TGTGCCATCAGTGAGTCAGTGGCCGAGGAGACCCAGTACTTC
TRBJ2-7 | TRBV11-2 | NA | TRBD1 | CASSPTGINYEQYF | TGTGCCAGCAGCCCGACAGGGATTAACTACGAGCAGTACTTC
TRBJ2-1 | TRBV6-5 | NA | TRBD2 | CASTRSGGLYNEQFF | TGTGCCAGCACCCGAAGCGGGGGGCTCTACAATGAGCAGTTCTTC
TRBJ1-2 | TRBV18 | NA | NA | CASSPLPRREVGYTF | TGTGCCAGCTCACCACTTCCTCGCAGGGAGGTTGGCTACACCTTC
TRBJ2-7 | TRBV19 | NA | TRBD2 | CASSPSGGSYEQYF | TGTGCCAGTTCTCCTAGCGGGGGATCCTACGAGCAGTACTTC
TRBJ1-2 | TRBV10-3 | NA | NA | CAISAGEGGGYTF | TGTGCCATCAGTGCCGGGGAAGGAGGTGGCTACACCTTC
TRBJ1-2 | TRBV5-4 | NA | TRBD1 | CASSLGQGVGNYGYTF | TGTGCCAGCAGCTTGGGGCAGGGGGTCGGTAACTATGGCTACACCTTC
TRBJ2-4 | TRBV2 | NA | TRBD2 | CASSEEERGPRDIQYF | TGTGCCAGCAGTGAGGAGGAGCGGGGGCCGAGGGACATTCAGTACTTC
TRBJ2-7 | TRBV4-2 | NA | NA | CASSQGPTWGTYEQYF | TGTGCCAGCAGCCAAGGCCCCACATGGGGGACCTACGAGCAGTACTTC
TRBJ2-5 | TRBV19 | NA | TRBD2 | CATSSGGQGTQYF | TGTGCCACCTCTAGCGGGGGGCAAGGAACCCAGTACTTC
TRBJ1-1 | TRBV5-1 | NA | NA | CASSLEWVGGTEAFF | TGCGCCAGCAGCTTGGAGTGGGTCGGGGGCACTGAAGCTTTCTTT
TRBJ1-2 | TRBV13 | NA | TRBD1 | CASSPGTGVEYGYTF | TGTGCCAGCAGCCCCGGGACAGGGGTGGAATATGGCTACACCTTC
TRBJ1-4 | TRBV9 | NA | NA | CASSEGTTNEKLFF | TGTGCCAGCAGCGAAGGCACAACTAATGAAAAACTGTTTTTT
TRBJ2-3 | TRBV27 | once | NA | CASSLYGNRAQYF | TGTGCCAGCAGTTTATATGGCAACCGGGCGCAGTATTTT
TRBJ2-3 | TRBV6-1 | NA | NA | CASMRDKPTDTQYF | TGTGCCAGCATGAGGGACAAACCCACAGATACGCAGTATTTT
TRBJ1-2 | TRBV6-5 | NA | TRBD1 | CASREPTGRGYTF | TGTGCCAGCAGAGAACCGACAGGGCGTGGCTACACCTTC
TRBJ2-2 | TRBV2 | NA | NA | CASWETGFTGELFF | TGTGCCAGCTGGGAAACAGGGTTCACCGGGGAGCTGTTTTTT
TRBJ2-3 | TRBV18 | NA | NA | CASSLASASTDTQYF | TGTGCCAGCTCACTTGCTAGCGCGAGCACAGATACGCAGTATTTT
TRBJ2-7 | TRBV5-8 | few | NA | CASSLTSYEQYF | TGTGCCAGCAGCCTGACTAGCTACGAGCAGTACTTC
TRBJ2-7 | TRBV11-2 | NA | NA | CASSLVPGLGEQYF | TGTGCCAGCAGCTTAGTACCGGGCCTGGGGGAGCAGTACTTC